This paragraph covers one T cell receptor (beta chain) sequence. It has no known antigen specificity. One base away there is no much larger clone; base qualities are not given. The data stem from a study of OX40 agonist ivuxolimab in advanced cancers. With respect to the entire study: The costimulatory receptor OX40 (CD134) was targeted by ivuxolimab, a fully human IgG2 agonistic monoclonal antibody. Intravenous ivuxolimab was administered to patients every 2 weeks at six dose levels: 0.01, 0.1, 0.3, 1.5, 3 and 10 mg/kg. Of the approximately 50 dose-escalation patients, hepatocellular carcinoma was present in around 20, melanoma in roughly 15, renal cell carcinoma in 9 and head and neck cancer in 9. In the dose-escalation cohort, about four fifths of patients were male, and the mean age was around 60 years with a range of roughly 20 to 85. Patients were allowed to have had prior anti-PD-1, anti-PD-L1 or anti-CTLA-4 therapy, and 40% to 45% of the dose-escalation patients had previously received checkpoint inhibitors. Three dose-escalation patients achieved partial responses, one with hepatocellular carcinoma and two with cutaneous melanoma. Peripheral TCRbeta sequencing aimed to test whether ivuxolimab altered TCR sequence diversity and caused clonal T-cell expansion. The paper reports the monotherapy dose-escalation portion (N = 52 patients) of the phase I ivuxolimab trial. Here is what the overall study found, with its caveats: Low levels of normalized T-cell clonal expansion were also seen in some nonresponding patients. At doses of 0.1 to 3.0 mg/kg, clonal expansion of both CD4+ and CD8+ blood T cells was observed from baseline to week 6. In the 0.1-3.0 mg/kg groups, partial responders were among the patients with the lowest normalized peripheral clonal expansion, particularly in CD8+ T cells. On average, CD8+ T cells showed more expanded clones than CD4+ T cells after ivuxolimab. The antigen specificity of the peripheral T cells that underwent clonal expansion was not determined.

V and J are trimmed by 0 bases and 9 bases, and the gene matches miss 10 bases of the junction. CDR1 and CDR2 are drawn from the germline V gene: LGHNA, YSLEER. From the cysteine through the phenylalanine, the CDR3 covers 17 amino acids. Only the CDR3 DNA is retained, 51 bases long and in frame from the first base. The trial excluded patients who had a history of autoimmune disease or were on systemic immunosuppression. In every dose cohort, peripheral blood was drawn for TCR sequencing at baseline, cycle 4 day 1, and cycle 7 day 1. The samples were taken from a phase I, first-in-human, multicenter, open-label dose-escalation trial of ivuxolimab. The trial enrolled adults with locally advanced or metastatic head and neck squamous cell, hepatocellular, melanoma or renal cell carcinoma. CD4+ and CD8+ T cells were sorted separately from peripheral blood before TCR sequencing. To sequence the TCRbeta CDR3 region, genomic DNA was isolated from the sorted cells. The immunoSEQ Assay was used to sequence the TCRbeta CDR3 regions. The table comes from immuneACCESS by way of TCRdb, which keeps in-frame sequences with V and J called. Part of the clones is missing from these tables; in studies checked, under half for an unresolved V gene and the rest for unknown reasons. Across this sample there are fewer than 25,000 clones, with approximately 80% seen only once. Clones ranked in the top ten supply roughly 20% of the sample.

The receptor was isolated from an adult with an advanced solid tumor such as melanoma, head and neck, liver or kidney cancer. This specimen consisted of CD4+ or CD8+ T cells sorted from blood, obtained in a trial of the OX40 agonist ivuxolimab. The chain was built from TRBV4-3 and TRBJ2-1, and TRBD2 aligns with 11 junction nucleotides. The CDR3 has the sequence CASSQDSTSGRYGEQFF. The sequenced DNA is TGCGCCAGCAGCCAAGATTCCACTAGCGGGAGATACGGTGAGCAGTTCTTC.